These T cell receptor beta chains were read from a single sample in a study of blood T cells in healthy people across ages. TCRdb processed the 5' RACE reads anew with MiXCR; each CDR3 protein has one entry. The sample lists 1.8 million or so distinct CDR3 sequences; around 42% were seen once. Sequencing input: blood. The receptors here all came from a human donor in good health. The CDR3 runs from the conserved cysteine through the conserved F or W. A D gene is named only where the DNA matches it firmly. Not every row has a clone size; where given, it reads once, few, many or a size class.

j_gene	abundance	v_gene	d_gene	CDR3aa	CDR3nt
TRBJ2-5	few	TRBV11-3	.	CASTPGAEQETQYF	TGTGCCAGCACCCCGGGAGCGGAACAAGAGACCCAGTACTTC
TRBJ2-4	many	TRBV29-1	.	CSVTIGGIQYF	TGCAGCGTCACGATTGGGGGCATTCAGTACTTC
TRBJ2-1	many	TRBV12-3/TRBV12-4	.	CASSPSAASYNEQFF	TGTGCCAGCAGCCCATCCGCGGCCTCCTACAATGAGCAGTTCTTC
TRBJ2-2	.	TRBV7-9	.	CASSDPSGSRNTGELFF	TGTGCCAGCAGCGATCCGAGCGGCAGTAGAAACACCGGGGAGCTGTTTTTT
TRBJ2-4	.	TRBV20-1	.	CSARESGTEQYF	TGCAGTGCTAGAGAGTCGGGTACTGAGCAGTACTTC
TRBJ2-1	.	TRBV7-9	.	CASSLEIGGRSKFF	TGTGCCAGCAGCTTAGAGATAGGTGGGCGCTCGAAGTTCTTC
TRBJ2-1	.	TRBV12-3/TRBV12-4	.	CASSNWRVEQFF	TGTGCCAGCAGTAATTGGCGGGTTGAGCAGTTCTTC
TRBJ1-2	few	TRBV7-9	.	CASSLRDGYTF	TGTGCCAGCAGTTTACGGGATGGCTACACCTTC
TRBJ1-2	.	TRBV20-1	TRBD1	CSAGGTGAFGYTF	TGCAGTGCTGGAGGGACAGGAGCGTTTGGCTACACCTTC
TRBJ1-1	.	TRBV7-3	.	CASSRPEQTVNTEAFF	TGTGCCAGCAGCCGCCCGGAACAGACGGTGAACACTGAAGCTTTCTTT
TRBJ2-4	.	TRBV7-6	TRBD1	CASSLGGTGAYNEQYF	TGTGCCAGCAGCTTAGGAGGGACAGGGGCTTACAATGAGCAGTACTTC
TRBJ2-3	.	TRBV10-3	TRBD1	CAIKKDRGSNQPQYF	TGTGCCATCAAAAAGGACAGGGGTAGCAATCAGCCCCAGTATTTT
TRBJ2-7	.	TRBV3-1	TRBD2	CASSPSLAESYEQYF	TGTGCCAGCAGCCCCTCACTAGCGGAGTCCTACGAGCAGTACTTC
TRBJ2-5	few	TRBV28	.	CASSPAGLETQYF	TGTGCCAGCAGTCCCGCAGGTCTGGAGACCCAGTACTTC
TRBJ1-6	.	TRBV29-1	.	CSVEVSGSTPLHF	TGCAGCGTTGAAGTGTCAGGATCTACACCCCTCCACTTT
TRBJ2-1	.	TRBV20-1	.	CSGLAYNEQFF	TGCAGCGGTCTAGCCTACAATGAGCAGTTCTTC
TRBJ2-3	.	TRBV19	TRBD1	CASSLGDREIDTQYF	TGTGCCAGTAGTCTGGGGGACAGAGAAATCGATACGCAGTATTTT
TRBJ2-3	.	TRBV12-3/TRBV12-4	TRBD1	CASSTGGGADAQYF	TGTGCCAGCAGCACAGGGGGCGGAGCAGATGCGCAGTATTTT
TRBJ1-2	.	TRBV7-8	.	CASSLVVVRGRDGYTF	TGTGCCAGCAGCTTAGTCGTTGTGCGGGGGAGGGACGGCTACACCTTC
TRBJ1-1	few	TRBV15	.	CATSRDPGVYSEAFF	TGTGCCACCAGCAGAGATCCTGGGGTTTACTCTGAAGCTTTCTTT
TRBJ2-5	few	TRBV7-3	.	CASSLLGGHLQETQYF	TGTGCCAGCAGCTTACTAGGAGGACATTTACAAGAAACCCAGTACTTC
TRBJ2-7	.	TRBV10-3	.	CAISWGDLIDTEQYF	TGTGCCATCAGTTGGGGGGACCTCATAGACACCGAGCAGTACTTC
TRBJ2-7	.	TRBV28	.	CASSFQIYSYEQYF	TGTGCCAGCAGTTTCCAGATTTATTCCTACGAGCAGTACTTC
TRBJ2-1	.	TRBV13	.	CASSPLQRGEQFF	TGTGCCAGCAGCCCGTTACAGCGTGGTGAGCAGTTCTTC
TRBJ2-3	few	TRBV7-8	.	CASSLYVTDTQYF	TGTGCCAGCAGCTTATATGTTACAGATACGCAGTATTTT
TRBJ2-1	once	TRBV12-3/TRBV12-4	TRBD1	CASSPNSGTGGADEQFF	TGTGCCAGCAGTCCCAACTCCGGGACAGGGGGGGCTGATGAGCAGTTCTTC
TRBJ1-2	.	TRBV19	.	CASSPDFYGYTF	TGTGCCAGTAGTCCCGATTTCTATGGCTACACCTTC
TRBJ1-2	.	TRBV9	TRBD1	CASSPTPGQGRGYTF	TGTGCCAGCAGCCCAACACCAGGACAGGGACGCGGCTACACCTTC
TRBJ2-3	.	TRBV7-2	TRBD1	CASSWGPGTGIDTQYF	TGTGCCAGCAGCTGGGGACCGGGGACAGGGATTGATACGCAGTATTTT
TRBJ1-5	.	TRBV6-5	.	CASSMGPRFMTQHF	TGTGCCAGCAGTATGGGGCCCAGGTTTATGACCCAGCATTTT
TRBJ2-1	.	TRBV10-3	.	CAISESYSYNEQFF	TGTGCCATCAGTGAGTCGTATAGCTACAATGAGCAGTTCTTC
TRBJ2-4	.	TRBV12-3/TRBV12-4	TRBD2	CASSFSASGGEKYF	TGTGCCAGCAGTTTTTCGGCTAGCGGGGGGGAGAAGTACTTC
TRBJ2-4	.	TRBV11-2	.	CASSFFARDGLGDIQYF	TGTGCCAGCAGCTTCTTTGCGAGGGACGGCTTGGGGGACATTCAGTACTTC
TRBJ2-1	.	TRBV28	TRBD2	CASSPLTGTSGKQFF	TGTGCCAGCAGTCCGCTTACCGGGACTAGCGGGAAGCAGTTCTTC
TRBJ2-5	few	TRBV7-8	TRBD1	CASSPKRLGQGVTQYF	TGTGCCAGCAGCCCAAAACGGCTAGGGCAGGGGGTGACCCAGTACTTC
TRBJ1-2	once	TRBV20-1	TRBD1	CSAREVSTGYGYTF	TGCAGTGCTAGAGAAGTCTCGACAGGGTATGGCTACACCTTC
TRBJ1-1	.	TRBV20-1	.	CSAPNQPNTEAFF	TGCAGTGCCCCAAACCAACCCAACACTGAAGCTTTCTTT
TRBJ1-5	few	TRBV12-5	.	CASGLVPNQPQHF	TGTGCTAGTGGTTTGGTACCGAATCAGCCCCAGCATTTT
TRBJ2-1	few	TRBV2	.	CASARNEQFF	TGTGCCAGCGCGCGCAATGAGCAGTTCTTC
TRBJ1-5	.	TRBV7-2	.	CASSPGARNQPQHF	TGTGCCAGCAGCCCAGGGGCCCGCAATCAGCCCCAGCATTTT
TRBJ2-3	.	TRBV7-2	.	CASSLRNPGTWVSTDTQYF	TGTGCCAGCAGCTTAAGGAACCCGGGAACCTGGGTTAGCACAGATACGCAGTATTTT
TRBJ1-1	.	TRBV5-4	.	CASSLGAGGYTEAFF	TGTGCCAGCAGCTTGGGGGCGGGGGGTTACACTGAAGCTTTCTTT
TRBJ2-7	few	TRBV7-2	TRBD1	CASSLQPGQSYEQYF	TGTGCCAGCAGCTTACAACCGGGACAGTCCTACGAGCAGTACTTC
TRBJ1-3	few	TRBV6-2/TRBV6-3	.	CASSYVGNTIYF	TGTGCCAGCAGTTACGTTGGAAACACCATATATTTT
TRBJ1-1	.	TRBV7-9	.	CASSLEETEAFF	TGTGCCAGCAGCTTAGAAGAAACTGAAGCTTTCTTT